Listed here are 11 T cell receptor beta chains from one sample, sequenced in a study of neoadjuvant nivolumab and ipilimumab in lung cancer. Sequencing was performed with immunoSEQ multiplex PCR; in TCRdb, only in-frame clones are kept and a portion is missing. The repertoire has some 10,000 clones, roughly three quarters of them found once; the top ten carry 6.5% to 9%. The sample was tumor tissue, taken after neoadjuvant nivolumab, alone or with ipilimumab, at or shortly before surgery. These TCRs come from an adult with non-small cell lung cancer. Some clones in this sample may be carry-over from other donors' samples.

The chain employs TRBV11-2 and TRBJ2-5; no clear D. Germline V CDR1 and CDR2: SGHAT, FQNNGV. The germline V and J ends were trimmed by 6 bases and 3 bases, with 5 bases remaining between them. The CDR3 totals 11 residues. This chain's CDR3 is CASRGKETQYF. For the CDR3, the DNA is TGTGCCAGCAGGGGAAAAGAGACCCAGTACTTC.

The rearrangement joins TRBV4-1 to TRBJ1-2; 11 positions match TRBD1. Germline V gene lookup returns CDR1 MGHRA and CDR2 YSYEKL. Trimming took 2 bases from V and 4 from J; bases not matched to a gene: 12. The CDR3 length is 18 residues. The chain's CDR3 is CASSQIWAGTGGSYGYTF. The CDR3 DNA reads TGCGCCAGCAGCCAAATTTGGGCCGGGACAGGGGGATCCTATGGCTACACCTTC.

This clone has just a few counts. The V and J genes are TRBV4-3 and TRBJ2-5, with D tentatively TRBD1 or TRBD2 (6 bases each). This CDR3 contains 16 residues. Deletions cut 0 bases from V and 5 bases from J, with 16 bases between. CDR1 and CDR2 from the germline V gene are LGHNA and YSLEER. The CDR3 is CASSQDWRDMEETQYF. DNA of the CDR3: TGCGCCAGCAGCCAAGATTGGCGGGACATGGAGGAGACCCAGTACTTC.

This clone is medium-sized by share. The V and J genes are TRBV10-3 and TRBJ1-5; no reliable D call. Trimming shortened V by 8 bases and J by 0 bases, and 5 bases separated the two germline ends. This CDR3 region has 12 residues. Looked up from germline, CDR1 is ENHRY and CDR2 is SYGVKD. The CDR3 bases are TGTGCCATCGGCCTTAGCAATCAGCCCCAGCATTTT. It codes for CAIGLSNQPQHF.

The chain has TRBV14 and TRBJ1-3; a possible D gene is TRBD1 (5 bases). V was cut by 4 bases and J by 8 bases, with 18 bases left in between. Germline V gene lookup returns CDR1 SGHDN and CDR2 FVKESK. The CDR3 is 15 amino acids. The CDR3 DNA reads TGTGCCAGCAGCCGATATCAAACGGGGGTCGACACCATATATTTT. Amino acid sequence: CASSRYQTGVDTIYF.

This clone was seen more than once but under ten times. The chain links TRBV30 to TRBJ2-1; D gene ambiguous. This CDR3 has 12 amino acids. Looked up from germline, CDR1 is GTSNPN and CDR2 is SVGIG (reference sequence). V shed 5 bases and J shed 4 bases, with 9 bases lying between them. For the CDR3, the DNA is TGTGCCTGGGGCATGGCGTACAATGAGCAGTTCTTC. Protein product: CAWGMAYNEQFF.

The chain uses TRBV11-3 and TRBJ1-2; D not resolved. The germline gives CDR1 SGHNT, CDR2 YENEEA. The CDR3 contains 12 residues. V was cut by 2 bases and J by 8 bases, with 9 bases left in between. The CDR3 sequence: CASSLSERGYTF. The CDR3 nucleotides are TGTGCCAGCAGCTTATCAGAGAGGGGCTACACCTTC.

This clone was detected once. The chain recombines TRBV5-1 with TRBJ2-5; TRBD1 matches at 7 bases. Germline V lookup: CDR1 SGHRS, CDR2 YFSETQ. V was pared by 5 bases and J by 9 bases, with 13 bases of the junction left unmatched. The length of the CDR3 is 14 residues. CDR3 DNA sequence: TGCGCCAGCAGTTCACTCGGACAGGACAAGGCCCAGTACTTC. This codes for CASSSLGQDKAQYF.

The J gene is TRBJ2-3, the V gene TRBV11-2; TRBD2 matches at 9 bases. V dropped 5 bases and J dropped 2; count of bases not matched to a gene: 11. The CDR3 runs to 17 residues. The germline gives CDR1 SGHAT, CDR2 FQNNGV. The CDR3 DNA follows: TGTGCCAGCAGCCCCGGGACTAGCTCCAGGGCCACAGATACGCAGTATTTT. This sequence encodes CASSPGTSSRATDTQYF.

The CDR3 nucleotides read TGTGCCAGTAGTATGTTGAGAGGAGATACGCAGTATTTT. It yields the protein CASSMLRGDTQYF. This sequence joins TRBV19 and TRBJ2-3; no reliable D call. The CDR3 totals 13 residues. Germline V gene sequence: CDR1 LNHDA, CDR2 SQIVND (reference sequence). Trimming shortened V by 3 bases and J by 5 bases, and 9 bases separated the two germline ends.

The CDR3 nucleotides are TGTGCCAGCAAGATGGCGGCTTCGAACTCCTACAATGAGCAGTTCTTC. Protein product: CASKMAASNSYNEQFF. The genes are TRBV5-4 and TRBJ2-1; D is uncertain. CDR3 length equals 16 residues. From germline, CDR1 is SGHNT and CDR2 YYREEE (reference sequence). Trimming took off 6 bases at V and 0 bases at J, with 16 bases between the two ends.